These 27 T cell receptor beta chains came from one sample sequenced in a study of early T cells in non-severe SARS-CoV-2 infection (dated by TCRdb to 2020 to 2022). The method was 5' RACE. The run used a NextSeq 500. TCRdb's own reprocessing of the public reads used fastp at Q25 and MiXCR and kept productive beta chains. Rows are unified per CDR3 protein, each entry keeping the most common DNA and genes. This sample is represented by roughly 69,000 distinct CDR3 sequences; about a tenth of them were singletons. The ten largest clones represent 15% to 18% of the sample. The sample was whole blood, taken at baseline. These receptors came from an adult who was a healthcare worker with PCR-confirmed SARS-CoV-2 infection or an uninfected control (not recorded which).

This clonotype was seen many times. This rearrangement joins TRBV6-2 or TRBV6-3 to TRBJ1-5; D is unresolved. V was trimmed by 2 bases and J by 1 base, leaving 6 bases between them. CDR3 size: 14 residues. Per the germline V gene, CDR1 is MNHEY and CDR2 is SVGEGT. CDR3 sequence: CASSYDRSNQPQHF. CDR3 bases: TGTGCCAGCAGTTACGATAGGAGCAATCAGCCCCAGCATTTT.

In this sample, this clonotype turned up many times. CDR3 in amino acids: CASSYGQGAYGYTF. The CDR3 coding sequence is TGTGCCAGCAGTTACGGGCAGGGGGCCTATGGCTACACCTTC. This chain joins TRBV6-5 and TRBJ1-2; 8 nucleotides align to TRBD1. Germline assignment: CDR1 MNHEY and CDR2 SVGAGI. V gave up 2 bases and J gave up 4 bases; unmatched junction bases: 3. This CDR3 spans 14 amino acids.

With respect to this clonotype: The CDR3 does not end in the conserved phenylalanine or tryptophan, so this is likely a read error. This chain connects TRBV28 to TRBJ2-7, with a tentative D call TRBD2 (5 bases). Deletions cut 3 bases from V and 0 bases from J, with 18 bases between. The CDR3 contains 17 residues. The germline CDR1 and CDR2 sequences are MDHEN and SYDVKM. The CDR3 nucleotides read TGTGCCAGCAGTTTCCTTGGCGGGTCTACCCGCTCCTACGAGCAGTACTCC. Translating gives CASSFLGGSTRSYEQYS.

Many counts were recorded for this clonotype. This chain uses TRBV6-1 with TRBJ2-5, with 10 bases matching TRBD1. Germline lookup yields CDR1 MNHNS and CDR2 SASEGT. This CDR3 spans 15 amino acids. V shed 2 bases, J shed 5 bases, and the junction held 5 bases outside the gene matches. The CDR3 here is CASSERDRGWETQYF. DNA for the CDR3: TGTGCCAGCAGTGAAAGGGACAGGGGTTGGGAGACCCAGTACTTC.

This clonotype was seen a handful of times. CDR3 nucleotides: TGTGCCACCAGTGATACGGCCGGGACAGGGGATAGTGAGCAGTTCTTC. Translation: CATSDTAGTGDSEQFF. The chain couples TRBV24-1 to TRBJ2-1, with TRBD1 matching over 10 bases. CDR3 length: 16 amino acids. Germline trimming cut 3 bases from V and 9 bases from J; bases unmatched to any gene: 10. Per the germline V gene, CDR1 is KGHDR and CDR2 is SFDVKD.

The rearrangement uses TRBV24-1 and TRBJ2-1, with 9 bases matching TRBD2. The CDR3 extends over 14 amino acids. V dropped 7 bases and J dropped 2; count of bases not matched to a gene: 2. Per germline, CDR1 KGHDR and CDR2 SFDVKD. Here the CDR3 DNA reads TGTGCCACCAGGGGACTAGCCCCCTACAATGAGCAGTTCTTC. Encoded protein: CATRGLAPYNEQFF.

The chain recombines TRBV6-2 or TRBV6-3 with TRBJ2-3; possibly TRBD1 for D (7 bases). V was trimmed by 2 bases and J by 3 bases, leaving 12 bases between them. Germline CDR1 is MNHEY and CDR2 is SVGEGT. This CDR3 region has 15 residues. CDR3 DNA sequence: TGTGCCAGCAGTTACGCGGGACAGCCAACAGATACGCAGTATTTT. Residues: CASSYAGQPTDTQYF.

For the CDR3, the DNA is TGCGCCAGCAGCTTTGGGGAGACCGGGGTCTCCTACGAGCAGTACTTC. Translating gives CASSFGETGVSYEQYF. The chain has TRBV5-1 and TRBJ2-7; a weak D match, TRBD2 (5 bases). The CDR3 is 16 amino acids. V was trimmed by 2 bases and J by 0 bases, leaving 15 bases between them. Per germline, CDR1 SGHRS and CDR2 YFSETQ.

This clonotype has ten or more counts. This chain connects TRBV5-1 to TRBJ2-5; TRBD1 or TRBD2 may be the D gene (6 bases each). Germline assignment: CDR1 SGHRS and CDR2 YFSETQ. The CDR3 runs 14 residues. The V and J ends lost 0 bases and 2 bases respectively, with 8 bases between them. CDR3 residues: CASSLEGGQETQYF. CDR3 DNA sequence: TGCGCCAGCAGCTTGGAGGGGGGACAAGAGACCCAGTACTTC.

This clonotype was counted a few times. This chain joins TRBV28 and TRBJ2-3; the D is unclear. V gave up 2 bases and J gave up 5 bases, with 5 bases separating them. The CDR3 loop spans 12 amino acids. From germline, CDR1 is MDHEN and CDR2 SYDVKM. CDR3 loop: CASSLAVDTQYF. In DNA, the CDR3 is TGTGCCAGCAGTTTAGCAGTAGATACGCAGTATTTT.

Many counts were recorded for this clonotype. This chain joins TRBV28 and TRBJ1-1, with D maybe TRBD1 (5 bases). The CDR3 consists of 12 residues. V gave up 5 bases and J gave up 7 bases, with 11 bases separating them. Germline loops: CDR1 MDHEN, CDR2 SYDVKM. CDR3 in DNA: TGTGCCAGCAGTGCTCAGGGTTTTGAAGCTTTCTTT. It is translated as CASSAQGFEAFF.

This clonotype was seen more than once but under ten times. This chain links TRBV4-1 with TRBJ2-3; the D is unclear. Germline V lookup: CDR1 MGHRA, CDR2 YSYEKL. CDR3 length equals 14 residues. V lost 3 bases and J lost 4, with 11 bases in between. The CDR3 loop reads CASSQPTRSDTQYF. In DNA form, the CDR3 reads TGCGCCAGCAGCCAGCCGACCCGGTCAGATACGCAGTATTTT.

This clonotype came up many times. The chain joins TRBV30 to TRBJ2-1, with D possibly matching TRBD2 (5 bases). The V gene's germline CDR1 is GTSNPN and CDR2 SVGIG (reference sequence). The CDR3 length is 17 residues. Deletions cut 1 base from V and 1 base from J, with 17 bases between. CDR3 residues: CAWSARRGLRSYNEQFF. CDR3 in DNA: TGTGCCTGGAGTGCCCGTCGCGGGTTAAGGTCCTACAATGAGCAGTTCTTC.

There are many counts of this clonotype. CDR3 DNA sequence: TGTGCCAGCAGCTTGGGGGCGGAAAATGAGCAGTTCTTC. Translation: CASSLGAENEQFF. The chain combines TRBV28 with TRBJ2-1; D possibly corresponds to TRBD1 (6 bases). Germline V CDR1 and CDR2: MDHEN, SYDVKM. Trimming took off 6 bases at V and 7 bases at J, with 13 bases between the two ends. The CDR3 sequence is 13 residues long. Full variable domain (missing parts from reference TRBV28 and TRBJ2-1): DVKVTQSSRYLVKRTGEKVFLECVQDMDHENMFWYRQDPGLGLRLIYFSYDVKMKEKGDIPEGYSVSREKKERFSLILESASTNQTSMYLCASSLGAENEQFFGPGTRLTVL.

This clonotype has at least ten counts. The rearrangement joins TRBV20-1 to TRBJ2-7, with D possibly called TRBD1 or TRBD2 (5 bases each). Germline V lookup: CDR1 DFQATT, CDR2 SNEGSKA (reference sequence). Trimming shortened V by 6 bases and J by 2 bases, and 17 bases separated the two germline ends. CDR3 size: 14 residues. CDR3 coding DNA: TGCAGTGCGGGTAGGGACGGTGGAACCTACGAGCAGTACTTC. Translation: CSAGRDGGTYEQYF.

The chain carries TRBV7-9 and TRBJ2-7, with D perhaps TRBD2 (6 bases). The length of the CDR3 is 12 residues. Trimming removed 4 bases at V and 5 bases at J, with 9 bases between. CDR1 SEHNR and CDR2 FQNEAQ come from the germline V gene (reference sequence). CDR3 amino acids: CASSSGTDEQYF. The CDR3 DNA follows: TGTGCCAGCAGCTCCGGGACTGACGAGCAGTACTTC.

V gene TRBV12-3 or TRBV12-4 combines with J gene TRBJ2-1, with 15 bases identical to TRBD2. This CDR3 contains 15 residues. The trim removed 6 bases at V and 10 bases at J, leaving 7 bases unmatched. The CDR3 DNA sequence: TGTGCCAGCAGCCCCATTGGACTAGCGGGAGGGGAGCAGTTCTTC. Protein sequence: CASSPIGLAGGEQFF.

In its sample, this clonotype was seen a few times. This chain links TRBV6-2 or TRBV6-3 with TRBJ2-1; perhaps TRBD2 as D (5 bases). In germline, CDR1 is MNHEY, CDR2 SVGEGT. V was shortened by 4 bases and J by 5 bases, with 15 bases between the two germline ends. This CDR3 comprises 15 residues. Here the CDR3 reads CASSSPSRLDNEQFF. CDR3 coding DNA: TGTGCCAGCAGTTCACCTAGCCGTCTCGACAATGAGCAGTTCTTC.

This clonotype was recorded at least ten times. The chain couples TRBV5-1 to TRBJ2-2, with 7 nucleotides matching TRBD1. The junction had 3 bases not matched to a gene; V was cut back by 0 bases and J by 7 bases. CDR3 length: 14 amino acids. Germline CDR1 and CDR2: SGHRS and YFSETQ. The CDR3 DNA follows: TGCGCCAGCAGCTTGGGACAGGGAAGCGGGGAGCTGTTTTTT. Protein sequence: CASSLGQGSGELFF.

This chain links TRBV11-2 with TRBJ2-7; D uncertain. The CDR3 covers 12 residues. Germline V lookup: CDR1 SGHAT, CDR2 FQNNGV. Trimming took 1 base from V and 7 from J, leaving 8 bases between them. In DNA form, the CDR3 reads TGTGCCAGCAGCTTAGTACTTGAAGAGCAGTACTTC. Residues: CASSLVLEEQYF.

There are a few counts of this clonotype. V usage is TRBV20-1 and J usage is TRBJ2-3; the match to TRBD2 covers 12 bases. CDR1 and CDR2 from the germline V gene are DFQATT and SNEGSKA (reference sequence). V lost 5 bases to trimming and J lost 5 bases; unmatched junction nucleotides: 8. CDR3 length equals 15 residues. This CDR3 reads CSASRTSGTGDTQYF. DNA of the CDR3: TGCAGTGCTTCCAGGACTAGCGGGACGGGAGATACGCAGTATTTT.

This clonotype came up a few times. The chain recombines TRBV7-3 with TRBJ2-1; D remains ambiguous. Germline V gives CDR1 SGHTA, CDR2 FQGTGA. The V gene lost 6 bases and the J gene lost 8 bases, with 14 bases spanning the gap. CDR3 length: 13 amino acids. The CDR3 coding sequence is TGTGCCAGCAGTTCACAGCCTGGCTATGAGCAGTTCTTC. Translating gives CASSSQPGYEQFF.

This clonotype showed up just a few times. The CDR3: CASTLPYRSIGVWSYNEQFF. The CDR3 DNA reads TGTGCCAGCACCCTCCCTTACAGGTCTATCGGGGTTTGGTCCTACAATGAGCAGTTCTTC. The genes are TRBV28 and TRBJ2-1; D is possibly TRBD1 or TRBD2 (5 bases each). Trimming stripped 7 bases from V and 1 base from J, with 29 bases between. Germline CDR1 reads MDHEN; CDR2 reads SYDVKM. This CDR3 is 20 amino acids long. Supplemented by reference TRBV28 and TRBJ2-1, the full variable domain reads DVKVTQSSRYLVKRTGEKVFLECVQDMDHENMFWYRQDPGLGLRLIYFSYDVKMKEKGDIPEGYSVSREKKERFSLILESASTNQTSMYLCASTLPYRSIGVWSYNEQFFGPGTRLTVL.

The V call is TRBV5-4, the J call TRBJ2-1; 13 bases line up with TRBD2. The germline gives CDR1 SGHNT, CDR2 YYREEE (reference sequence). The CDR3 is 15 residues long. After removal of 9 bases from V and 8 bases from J, the junction contained 11 bases not matched to a gene. The CDR3 region is CAMQSGTSGIYEQFF. Here the CDR3 DNA reads TGTGCCATGCAGTCCGGGACTAGCGGGATTTATGAGCAGTTCTTC.

This clonotype was detected only a few times. V is TRBV20-1 and J is TRBJ1-1, with D hard to call. Per germline, CDR1 DFQATT and CDR2 SNEGSKA (reference sequence). This CDR3 is 12 amino acids long. V lost 2 bases and J lost 1, with 5 bases in between. CDR3 DNA: TGCAGTGCTAGACGGAGGAACACTGAAGCTTTCTTT. Its translation is CSARRRNTEAFF.

The J gene is TRBJ2-7, the V gene TRBV28; 9 bases agree with TRBD1. The CDR3 extends over 14 amino acids. V trimming: 7 bases; J trimming: 4 bases; junction bases outside the gene matches: 8. Germline CDR1 is MDHEN and CDR2 is SYDVKM. CDR3 nucleotides: TGTGCCAGCAATTTCCGGGACAGGGTGTACGAGCAGTACTTC. Translating gives CASNFRDRVYEQYF.

In this sample, this clonotype turned up many times. The rearrangement links TRBV5-1 to TRBJ2-5; D is uncertain. Germline V lookup: CDR1 SGHRS, CDR2 YFSETQ. The CDR3 has 14 residues. V lost 0 bases and J 4 bases, leaving 10 bases between the germline ends. The CDR3 here is CASSLEARGETQYF. The CDR3 DNA reads TGCGCCAGCAGCTTGGAGGCCCGCGGAGAGACCCAGTACTTC.